This T cell receptor (beta chain) was recorded in a study of blood T cells in healthy people across ages. PCR was performed a second time for about 6 to 12 cycles using a sample-barcoded 5' primer and a J-beta primer mix. One entry per CDR3 protein, called by TCRdb with MiXCR from the 5' RACE reads. The sample has 1.5 million to 2 million distinct CDR3 sequences; roughly 30% are singletons. Trimming took off 2 bases at V and 1 base at J, with 10 bases between the two ends. CDR1 and CDR2 from the germline V gene are SGHRS and YFSETQ. CDR3 size: 15 residues. The specimen was blood. The rearrangement joins TRBV5-1 to TRBJ1-3; perhaps TRBD1 as D (5 bases). This sequence originates from a woman between 25 and 40 years old in good health. The CDR3 here is CASSLDGASGNTIYF. CDR3 nucleotide sequence: TGCGCCAGCAGCTTAGACGGGGCTTCTGGAAACACCATATATTTT.